Following are 4 T cell receptor beta chains from one sample sequenced in a study of CD8 T cells in Susac syndrome. About 0.45 to 1 ug RNA was reverse transcribed with random hexamers. MiXCR, applied by TCRdb to the immunoSEQ multiplex PCR reads, yields one record per CDR3 protein. The sample yields over 150,000 distinct CDR3 sequences, roughly 94% seen once. The sequenced sample consisted of CD4+ T cells from PBMCs. The receptors were sampled from a human donor with Susac syndrome.

This sequence joins TRBV5-4 and TRBJ2-2, with 8 bases identical to TRBD1. From germline, CDR1 is SGHNT and CDR2 YYREEE (reference sequence). With 3 bases clipped from V and 5 bases from J, the junction kept 6 bases outside the gene matches. The CDR3 sequence is 15 residues long. This CDR3 reads CASSWRQGSTGELFF. As DNA, the CDR3 is TGTGCCAGCAGCTGGCGACAGGGGTCGACCGGGGAGCTGTTTTTT.

The chain carries TRBV4-3 and TRBJ2-2; D remains ambiguous. This CDR3 has 16 amino acids. CDR1 is LGHNA and CDR2 is YSLEER in the germline V gene. The V and J ends lost 2 bases and 6 bases respectively, with 16 bases between them. The CDR3 DNA follows: TGCGCCAGCAGCCAAAACTATCGAACGCATTCCGGGGAGCTGTTTTTT. This gives the protein CASSQNYRTHSGELFF.

The chain joins TRBV3-1 to TRBJ2-1; tentative D call: TRBD1 (6 bases). Per germline, CDR1 LGHDT and CDR2 YNNKEL (reference sequence). The CDR3 runs to 15 residues. Deletions cut 4 bases from V and 8 bases from J, with 18 bases between. The CDR3: CASSREGGRGDEQFF. The CDR3 bases are TGTGCCAGCAGCCGAGAGGGTGGCAGGGGCGATGAGCAGTTCTTC.

The V and J genes are TRBV6-5 and TRBJ1-1, with D unclear. The CDR3 sequence is 17 residues long. CDR1 is MNHEY and CDR2 is SVGAGI in the germline V gene. V was shortened by 0 bases and J by 4 bases, with 18 bases between the two germline ends. The chain's CDR3 is CASSYSIYRAAGTEAFF. CDR3 nucleotides: TGTGCCAGCAGTTACTCGATCTATCGGGCGGCCGGCACTGAAGCTTTCTTT.